This T cell receptor (beta chain) was identified in a study of blood T cells in healthy people across ages. Study-wide results and caveats: Nothing was known about donor CMV status, and this possibly confounded expanded clonotype changes. Naive T cell percentage by flow cytometry tracked strongly with beta diversity.

For the second PCR, which ran for about 6 to 11 cycles, a sample-barcoded 5' primer and a J-beta primer mix were used. TCRdb analysed the 5' RACE reads with MiXCR anew, one entry per CDR3 protein. The sample consists of about 730,000 distinct CDR3 sequences, roughly 47% of them appearing once. The CDR3 is 16 residues long. Germline lookup yields CDR1 ENHRY and CDR2 SYGVKD. The junction had 7 bases not matched to a gene; V was cut back by 2 bases and J by 0 bases. As to this clonotype: Antigen: not known.

The TCR was taken from a woman aged 60-75 years in good health. The rearrangement uses TRBV10-3 and TRBJ2-7; 7 bases match TRBD2. What was sequenced was blood. The CDR3 coding sequence is TGTGCCATCAGTGAGAATCTAGCGGATAGCTCCTACGAGCAGTACTTC. Residues: CAISENLADSSYEQYF.